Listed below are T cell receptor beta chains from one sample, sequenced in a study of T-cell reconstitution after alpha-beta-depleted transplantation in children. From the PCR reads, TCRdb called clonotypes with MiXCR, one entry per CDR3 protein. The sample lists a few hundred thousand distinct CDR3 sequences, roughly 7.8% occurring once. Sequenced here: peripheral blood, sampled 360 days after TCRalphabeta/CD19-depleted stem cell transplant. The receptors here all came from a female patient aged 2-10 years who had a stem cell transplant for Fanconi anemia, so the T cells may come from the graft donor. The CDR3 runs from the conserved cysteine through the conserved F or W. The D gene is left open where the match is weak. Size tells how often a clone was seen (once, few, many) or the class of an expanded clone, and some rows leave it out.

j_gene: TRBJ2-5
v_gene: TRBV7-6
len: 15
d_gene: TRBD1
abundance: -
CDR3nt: TGTGCCAGCAGACCCACTAGACAGGGTTTGGAGACCCAGTACTTC
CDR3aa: CASRPTRQGLETQYF

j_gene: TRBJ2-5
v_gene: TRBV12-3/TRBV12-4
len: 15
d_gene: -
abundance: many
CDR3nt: TGTGCCAGCAGTTTAGAGCCCCCGGGCCAAGAGACCCAGTACTTC
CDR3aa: CASSLEPPGQETQYF

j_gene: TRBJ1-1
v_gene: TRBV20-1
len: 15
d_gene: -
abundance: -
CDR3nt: TGCAGTGCTAGCAGCCTACGTGGGGTGAACACTGAAGCTTTCTTT
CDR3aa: CSASSLRGVNTEAFF

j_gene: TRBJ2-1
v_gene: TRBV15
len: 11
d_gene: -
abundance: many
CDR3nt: TGTGCCACCAGCAGCCTCAATGAGCAGTTCTTC
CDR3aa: CATSSLNEQFF

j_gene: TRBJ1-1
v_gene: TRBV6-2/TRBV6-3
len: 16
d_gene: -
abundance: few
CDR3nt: TGTGCCAGCAGTTACTCGAGTTCCCAGATGAACACTGAAGCTTTCTTT
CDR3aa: CASSYSSSQMNTEAFF

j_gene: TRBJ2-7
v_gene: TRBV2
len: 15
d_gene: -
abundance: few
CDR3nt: TGTGCCAGCAGCCGATTACCGGGAACAAACTACGAGCAGTACTTC
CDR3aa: CASSRLPGTNYEQYF

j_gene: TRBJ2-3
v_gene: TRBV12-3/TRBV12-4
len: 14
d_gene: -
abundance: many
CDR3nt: TGTGCCAGCAGCCTTTTAATCCCCGCAGATACGCAGTATTTT
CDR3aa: CASSLLIPADTQYF

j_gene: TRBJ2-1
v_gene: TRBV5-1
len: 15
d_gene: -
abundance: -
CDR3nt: TGCGCCAGCAGCGTAAGGAGGGCAGGCGACAATGAGCAGTTCTTC
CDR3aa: CASSVRRAGDNEQFF

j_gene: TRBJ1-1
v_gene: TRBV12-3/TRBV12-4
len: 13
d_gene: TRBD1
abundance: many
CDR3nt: TGTGCCAGCAGCACGACAGGGGAAGGTGAAGCTTTCTTT
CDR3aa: CASSTTGEGEAFF

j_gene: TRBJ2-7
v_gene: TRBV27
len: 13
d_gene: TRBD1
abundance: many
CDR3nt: TGTGCCAGCAGTTTAGTCCCGACAGGGGAGCAGTACTTC
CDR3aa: CASSLVPTGEQYF

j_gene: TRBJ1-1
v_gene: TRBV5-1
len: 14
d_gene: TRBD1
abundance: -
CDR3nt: TGCGCCAGCATGGTCGGGACAGGGGTTTCTGAAGCTTTCTTT
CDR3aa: CASMVGTGVSEAFF

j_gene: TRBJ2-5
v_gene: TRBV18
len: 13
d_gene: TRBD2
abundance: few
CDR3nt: TGTGCCAGCTCCCAGCGGGAAGGGGAGACCCAGTACTTC
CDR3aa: CASSQREGETQYF

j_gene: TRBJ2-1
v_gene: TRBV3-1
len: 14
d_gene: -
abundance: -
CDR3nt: TGTGCCAGCAGCCAAGATCAGGGATACAATGAGCAGTTCTTC
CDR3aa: CASSQDQGYNEQFF

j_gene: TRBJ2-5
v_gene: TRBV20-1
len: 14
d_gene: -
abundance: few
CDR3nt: TGCAGTGCTAAACCCACTAGGCCCCAAGAGACCCAGTACTTC
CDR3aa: CSAKPTRPQETQYF

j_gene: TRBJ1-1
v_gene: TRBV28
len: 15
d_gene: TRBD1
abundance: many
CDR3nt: TGTGCCAGCTGTCGCAGGACAGGGGTGGACAGTGAAGCTTTCTTT
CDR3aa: CASCRRTGVDSEAFF

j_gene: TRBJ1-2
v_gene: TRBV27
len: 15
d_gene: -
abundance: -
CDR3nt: TGTGCCAGCAGTTTAGTGGGCAGCCCCCATAGTGGCTACACCTTC
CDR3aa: CASSLVGSPHSGYTF

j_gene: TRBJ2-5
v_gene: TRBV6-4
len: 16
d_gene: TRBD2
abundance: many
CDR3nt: TGTGCCAGCAGTGAGCTAGCGGGAGGGGGCCAAGAGACCCAGTACTTC
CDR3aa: CASSELAGGGQETQYF

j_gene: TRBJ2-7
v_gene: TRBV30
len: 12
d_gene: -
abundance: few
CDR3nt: TGTGCCTGGAGCCCTACCCCGGGCGAGCAGTACTTC
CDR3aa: CAWSPTPGEQYF

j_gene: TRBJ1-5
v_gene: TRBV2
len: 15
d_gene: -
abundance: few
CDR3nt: TGTGCCAGCAGTGAAGCTGAAGAGGGAGGTCAGCCCCAGCATTTT
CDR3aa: CASSEAEEGGQPQHF

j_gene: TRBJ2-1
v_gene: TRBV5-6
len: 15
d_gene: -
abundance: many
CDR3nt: TGTGCCAGCAGCCCACTGGCCGGGCCCGAACTTGAGCAGTTCTTC
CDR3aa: CASSPLAGPELEQFF

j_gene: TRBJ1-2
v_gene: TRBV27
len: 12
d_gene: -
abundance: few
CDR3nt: TGTGCCAGCCGAGGGACTAACTATGGCTACACCTTC
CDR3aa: CASRGTNYGYTF

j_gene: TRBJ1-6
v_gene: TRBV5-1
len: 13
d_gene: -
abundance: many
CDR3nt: TGCGCCAGCAGGAACAGGGCAAATTCACCCCTCCACTTT
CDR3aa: CASRNRANSPLHF

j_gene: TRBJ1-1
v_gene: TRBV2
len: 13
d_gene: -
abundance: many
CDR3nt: TGTGCCAGCAGTGAGAGGGGGGGCACTGAAGCTTTCTTT
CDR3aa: CASSERGGTEAFF

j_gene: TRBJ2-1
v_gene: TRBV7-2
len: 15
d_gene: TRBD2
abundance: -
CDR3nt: TGTGCCAGCAGTTACCAGAGCGGGACTTACAATGAGCAGTTCTTC
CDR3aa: CASSYQSGTYNEQFF

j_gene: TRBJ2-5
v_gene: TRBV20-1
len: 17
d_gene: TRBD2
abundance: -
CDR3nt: TGCAGTGCTAGAGATCACCCCTTCGGGGGGGTAAAAGAGACCCAGTACTTC
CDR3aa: CSARDHPFGGVKETQYF

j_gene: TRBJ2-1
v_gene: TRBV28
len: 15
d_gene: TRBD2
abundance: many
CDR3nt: TGTGCCAGCACCAAGACTAGCGGGGGGGCTAAGGAGCAGTTCTTC
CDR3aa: CASTKTSGGAKEQFF

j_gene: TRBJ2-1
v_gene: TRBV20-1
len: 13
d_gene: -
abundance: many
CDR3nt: TGCAGTGCTAGTCGGGGCTCCTACAATGAGCAGTTCTTC
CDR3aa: CSASRGSYNEQFF

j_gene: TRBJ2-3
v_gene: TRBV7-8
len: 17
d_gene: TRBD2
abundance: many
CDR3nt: TGTGCCAGCAGCTTAGGAGGACTAGCGGGGAGCACAGATACGCAGTATTTT
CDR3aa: CASSLGGLAGSTDTQYF

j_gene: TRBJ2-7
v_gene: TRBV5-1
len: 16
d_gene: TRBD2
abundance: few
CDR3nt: TGCGCCAGCAGCTTGGTCCAGACTAGCGGGAGTTACGAGCAGTACTTC
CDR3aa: CASSLVQTSGSYEQYF

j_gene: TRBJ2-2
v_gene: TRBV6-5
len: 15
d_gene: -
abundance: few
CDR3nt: TGTGCCAGCAGTTACTCGGACAGAGGCGCCGGGGAGCTGTTTTTT
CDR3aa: CASSYSDRGAGELFF